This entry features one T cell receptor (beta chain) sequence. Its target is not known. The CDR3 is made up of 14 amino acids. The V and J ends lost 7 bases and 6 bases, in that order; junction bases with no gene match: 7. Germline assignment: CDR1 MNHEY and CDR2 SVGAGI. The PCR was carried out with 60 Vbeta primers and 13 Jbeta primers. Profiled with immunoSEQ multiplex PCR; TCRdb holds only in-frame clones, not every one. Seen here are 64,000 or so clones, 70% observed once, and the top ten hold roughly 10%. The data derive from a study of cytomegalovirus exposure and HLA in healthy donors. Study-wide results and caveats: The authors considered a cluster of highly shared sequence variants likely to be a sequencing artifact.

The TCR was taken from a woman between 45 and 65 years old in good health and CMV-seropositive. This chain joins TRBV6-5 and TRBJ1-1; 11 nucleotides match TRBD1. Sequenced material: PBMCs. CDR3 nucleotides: TGTGCCAGCACCGATGGACAGGGGGCGTCTGAAGCTTTCTTT. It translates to CASTDGQGASEAFF.